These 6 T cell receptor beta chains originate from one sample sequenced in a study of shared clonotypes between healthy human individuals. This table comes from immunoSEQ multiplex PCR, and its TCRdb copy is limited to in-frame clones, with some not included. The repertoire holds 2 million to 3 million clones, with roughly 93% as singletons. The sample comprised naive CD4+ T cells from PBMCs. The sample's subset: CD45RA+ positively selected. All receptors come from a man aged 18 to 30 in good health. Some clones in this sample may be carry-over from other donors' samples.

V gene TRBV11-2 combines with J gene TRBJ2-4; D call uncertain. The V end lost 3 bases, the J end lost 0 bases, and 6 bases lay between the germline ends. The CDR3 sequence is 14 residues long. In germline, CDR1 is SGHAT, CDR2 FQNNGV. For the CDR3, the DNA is TGTGCCAGCAGCTTTACGTTAGCCAAAAACATTCAGTACTTC. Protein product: CASSFTLAKNIQYF.

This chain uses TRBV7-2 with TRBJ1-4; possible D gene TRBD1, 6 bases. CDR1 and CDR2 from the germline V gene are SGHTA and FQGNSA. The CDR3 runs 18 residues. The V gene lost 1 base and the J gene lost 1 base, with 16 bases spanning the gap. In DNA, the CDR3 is TGTGCCAGCAGCTTAGGTGGTGCGGGGGGCGGAACTAATGAAAAACTGTTTTTT. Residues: CASSLGGAGGGTNEKLFF.

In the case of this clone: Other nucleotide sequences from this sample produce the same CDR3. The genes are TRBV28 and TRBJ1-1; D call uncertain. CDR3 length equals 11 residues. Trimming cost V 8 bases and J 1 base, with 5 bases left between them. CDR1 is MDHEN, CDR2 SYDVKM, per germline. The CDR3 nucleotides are TGTGCCAGCCGACAGAACACTGAAGCTTTCTTT. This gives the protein CASRQNTEAFF.

This CDR3 is CASSLSDKDYGYTF. The CDR3 DNA reads TGCGCCAGCAGCTTGTCGGACAAGGACTATGGCTACACCTTC. The V gene is TRBV5-1, the J gene TRBJ1-2; TRBD1 might be the D (5 bases). CDR1 and CDR2 (germline): SGHRS, YFSETQ. V was trimmed by 1 base and J by 3 bases, leaving 10 bases between them. The CDR3 is 14 residues long.

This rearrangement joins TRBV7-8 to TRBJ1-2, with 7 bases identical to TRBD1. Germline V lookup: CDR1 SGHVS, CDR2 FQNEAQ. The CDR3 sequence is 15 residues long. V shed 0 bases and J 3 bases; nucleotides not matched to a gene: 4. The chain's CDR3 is CASSLAPRGDYGYTF. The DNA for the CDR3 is TGTGCCAGCAGCTTAGCGCCCAGGGGGGACTATGGCTACACCTTC.

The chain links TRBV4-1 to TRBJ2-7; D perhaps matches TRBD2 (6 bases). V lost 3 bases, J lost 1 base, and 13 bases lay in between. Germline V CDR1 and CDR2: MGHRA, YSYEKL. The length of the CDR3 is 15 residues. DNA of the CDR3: TGCGCCAGCAGCCAGTGGGACTTAGGTTCCTACGAGCAGTACTTC. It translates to CASSQWDLGSYEQYF.